This paragraph reports one T cell receptor (beta chain). Its antigen remains unidentified. V was pared by 1 base and J by 0 bases, with 9 bases of the junction left unmatched. The CDR3 covers 18 residues. The germline CDR1 and CDR2 sequences are MDHEN and SYDVKM. TCRdb reprocessed the reads with MiXCR, giving one entry per CDR3 protein. Found here are about 890,000 distinct CDR3 sequences, around a third of them singletons; the top ten hold more than 12%. These data come from a study of T cell repertoires in cytomegalovirus infection. Study-level background: CMV epitopes, recently identified HLA-C-restricted and well-studied HLA-B-restricted, were used. Matching HLA type and CMV infection were both indicated by public TCR beta signatures. Study-level findings and limits: Totalled public TCR beta family frequency picked out people who carried CMV plus the relevant HLA. Within the response measured ex vivo, HLA-C-restricted CMV-specific TCR beta clonotypes were dominant.

This sequence joins TRBV28 and TRBJ1-1, with TRBD1 matching over 9 bases. This TCR was recovered from a human donor in good health (CMV status not recorded). Some clones in this sample may be carry-over from other donors' samples. The material sequenced was cultured CD8+ T cells from PBMCs, taken from culture after CMV antigen stimulation. CDR3 residues: CASSLYLGGQGMNTEAFF. CDR3 bases: TGTGCCAGCAGTTTATATTTAGGGGGACAGGGAATGAACACTGAAGCTTTCTTT.